This TCR beta chain was recovered during a study of PD-1 blockade in classical Hodgkin lymphoma. Patients all relapsed after autologous stem cell transplantation, and there was variation in brentuximab vedotin exposure. Complete response, partial response or progressive disease were the best responses. The CDR3 has 15 amino acids. Germline CDR1 reads MDHEN; CDR2 reads SYDVKM. The V segment lost 6 bases and the J segment 1 base; nucleotides outside the gene matches: 9. Note on this clone: Its antigen is not known.

The table came from immunoSEQ multiplex PCR; TCRdb's copy has only in-frame clones and leaves some out. The repertoire includes roughly 150,000 clones, approximately 72% of them detected once, and 7% to 9.5% sits in the top ten. Findings and caveats of the study: CD8+ TCR diversity did not rise significantly by C4D1, unlike CD4+. Relapsed/refractory patients reportedly had lower baseline diversity than newly diagnosed patients. Patients were excluded if nivolumab began under 1 year after ASCT (the autologous transplant).

This chain joins TRBV28 and TRBJ2-7; 7 positions agree with TRBD1. Sequenced material: peripheral blood mononuclear cells (PBMCs), taken before the second cycle of nivolumab. The TCR comes from a human donor with classical Hodgkin lymphoma. CDR3 loop: CASRDSRTGSYEQYF. CDR3 DNA sequence: TGTGCCAGCAGGGATTCAAGGACAGGATCCTACGAGCAGTACTTC. Full variable domain (outside the CDR3, taken from reference TRBV28 and TRBJ2-7): DVKVTQSSRYLVKRTGEKVFLECVQDMDHENMFWYRQDPGLGLRLIYFSYDVKMKEKGDIPEGYSVSREKKERFSLILESASTNQTSMYLCASRDSRTGSYEQYFGPGTRLTVT.